This TCR beta chain was retrieved from a study of cytomegalovirus exposure and HLA in healthy donors. Across the study: The same platform was used for the roughly 120 validation repertoires as for the 666 first-cohort repertoires, as reported in a later analysis.

Study-level results: In a later analysis, first-cohort TCR clusters were found to tend to co-occur in the approximately 120 validation repertoires. Reports indicated that the classifier achieved high specificity and sensitivity in diagnosing cytomegalovirus status. Most TCR sequences showed up rarely, but some public TCRs showed up in many donors.

This CDR3 is built from 14 residues. V was pared by 7 bases and J by 0 bases, with 5 bases of the junction left unmatched. Germline V gene sequence: CDR1 LNHDA, CDR2 SQIVND (reference sequence). Data came from immunoSEQ multiplex PCR; TCRdb stores just in-frame clones and leaves some out. The sample includes about 150,000 clones, 89% seen only once; the top ten take approximately 10%. Points on this clone: The antigen is unknown.

V usage is TRBV19 and J usage is TRBJ1-1, with 7 bases that match TRBD1. The clonotype originates from a woman younger than 35 in good health and CMV-seropositive. Sequencing was performed on PBMCs. For the CDR3, the DNA is TGTGCCAGTACCCTGGGACAGCTGAACACTGAAGCTTTCTTT. Translating it yields CASTLGQLNTEAFF.